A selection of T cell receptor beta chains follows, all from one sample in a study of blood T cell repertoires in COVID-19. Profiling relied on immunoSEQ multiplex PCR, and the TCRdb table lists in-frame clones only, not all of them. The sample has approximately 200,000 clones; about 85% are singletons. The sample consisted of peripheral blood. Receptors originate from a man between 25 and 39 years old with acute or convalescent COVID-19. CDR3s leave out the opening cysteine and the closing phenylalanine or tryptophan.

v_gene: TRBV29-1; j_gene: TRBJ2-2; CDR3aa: SVAVRRVNTGELF
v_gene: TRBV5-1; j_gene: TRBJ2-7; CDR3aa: ASSHRVEIPGEQY
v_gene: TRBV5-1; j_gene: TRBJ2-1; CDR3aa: ASSGLAGDSYNEQF
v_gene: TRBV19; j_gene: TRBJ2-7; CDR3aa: ASSGGLRYEQY
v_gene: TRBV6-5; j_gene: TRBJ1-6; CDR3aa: ASSPQGLGSPLH
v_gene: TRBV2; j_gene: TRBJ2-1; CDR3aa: ASRTDRGLNEQF
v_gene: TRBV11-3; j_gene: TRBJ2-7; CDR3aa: ASSPSSKRGDEQY
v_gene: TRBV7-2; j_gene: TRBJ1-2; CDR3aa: AGNINRYGSEYGYT
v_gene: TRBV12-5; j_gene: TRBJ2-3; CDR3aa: ASGLTSGGAESTDTQY
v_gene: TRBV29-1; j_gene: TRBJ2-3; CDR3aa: SVPTSGGTDTQY
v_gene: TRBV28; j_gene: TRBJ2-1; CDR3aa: ASSARDYNEQF
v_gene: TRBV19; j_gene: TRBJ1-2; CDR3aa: ASTARQGAWIT
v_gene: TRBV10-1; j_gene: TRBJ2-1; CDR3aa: ASSRLAGGVEQF
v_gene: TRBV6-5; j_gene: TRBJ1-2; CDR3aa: ASSYEGGVGVRGYT
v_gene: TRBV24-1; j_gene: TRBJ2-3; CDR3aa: ATSDQGTTDTQY
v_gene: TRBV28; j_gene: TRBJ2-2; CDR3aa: ASRGLAGELF
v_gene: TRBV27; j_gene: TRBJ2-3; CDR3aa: ASSQLLGGGYTDTQY
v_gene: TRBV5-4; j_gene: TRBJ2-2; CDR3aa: ASSLWPGGRTGELF
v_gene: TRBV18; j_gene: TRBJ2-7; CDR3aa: ASSPLPLTSPRTPNYEQY
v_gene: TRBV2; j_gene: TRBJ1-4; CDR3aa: ASIQTGARGEKLF
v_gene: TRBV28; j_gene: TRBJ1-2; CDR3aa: ASTQGNRDGYT
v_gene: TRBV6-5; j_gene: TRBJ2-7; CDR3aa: ASSYSGAYEQY
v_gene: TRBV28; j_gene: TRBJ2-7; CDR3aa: ASSLDRFYEQY
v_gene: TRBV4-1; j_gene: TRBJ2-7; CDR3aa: ASSHFGTGTYEQY
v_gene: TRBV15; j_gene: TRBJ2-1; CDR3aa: ATSREGTSLNNEQF
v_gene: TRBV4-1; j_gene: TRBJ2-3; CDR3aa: ASSQDRVAGGLTHTQY
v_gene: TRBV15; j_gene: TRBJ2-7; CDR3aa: ATSRDEWGQPVDEQY
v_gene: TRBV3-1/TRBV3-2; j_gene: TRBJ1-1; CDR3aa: ASSQSGTVMNTEAF
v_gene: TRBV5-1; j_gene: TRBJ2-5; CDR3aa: ASRVLEGAETQY
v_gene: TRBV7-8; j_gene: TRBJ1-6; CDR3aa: ASSLGWRGVGNSPLH
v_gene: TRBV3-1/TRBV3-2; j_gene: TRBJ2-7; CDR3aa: ASSPGQSRAYEQY
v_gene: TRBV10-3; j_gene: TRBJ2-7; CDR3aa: AIRGEGRGIDEQY
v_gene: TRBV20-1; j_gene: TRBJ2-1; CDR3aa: SGGQYNEQF
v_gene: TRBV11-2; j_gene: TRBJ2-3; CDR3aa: ASSKTRGDSSTDTQY
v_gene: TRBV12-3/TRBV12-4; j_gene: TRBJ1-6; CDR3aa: ASKRQGGSPLH
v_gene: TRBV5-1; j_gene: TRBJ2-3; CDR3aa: ASRTVAGTTDTQY
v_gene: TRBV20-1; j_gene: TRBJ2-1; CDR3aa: SASLWANNEQF
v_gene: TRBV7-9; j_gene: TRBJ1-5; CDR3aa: ASSARGDSNQPQH
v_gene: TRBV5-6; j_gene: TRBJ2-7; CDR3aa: ASTGDEGDRASYEQY
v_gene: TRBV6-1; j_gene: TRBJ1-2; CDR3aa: ASSETTDRAEA
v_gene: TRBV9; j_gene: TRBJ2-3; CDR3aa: ASSVSGGSTDTQY
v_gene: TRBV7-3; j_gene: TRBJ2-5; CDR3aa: ASSPYTGETQY
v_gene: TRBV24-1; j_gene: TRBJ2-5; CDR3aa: ATSEQGLAGETQY
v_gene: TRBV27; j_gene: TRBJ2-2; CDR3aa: ASSPQGARTGELF
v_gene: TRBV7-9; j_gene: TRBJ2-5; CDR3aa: ASSLRTGQETQY
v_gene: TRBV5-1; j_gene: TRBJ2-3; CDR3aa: ASYIAESTDTQY
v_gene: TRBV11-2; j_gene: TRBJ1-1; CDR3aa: ASSSGGLGTEAF
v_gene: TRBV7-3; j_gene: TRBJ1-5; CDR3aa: ASSLTPDQPQH
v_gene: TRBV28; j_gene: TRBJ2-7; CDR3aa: ASSSFGPPSSYEQY
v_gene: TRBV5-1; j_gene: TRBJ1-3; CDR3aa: ASSLPGTGNTIY
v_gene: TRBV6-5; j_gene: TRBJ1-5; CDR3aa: ASRRGNQPQH
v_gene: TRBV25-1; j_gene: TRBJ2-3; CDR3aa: ASSEWGTSTDTQY
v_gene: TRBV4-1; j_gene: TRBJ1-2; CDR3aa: ASSVDRGYGYT
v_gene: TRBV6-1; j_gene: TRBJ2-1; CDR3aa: ASSEVIDRGQF
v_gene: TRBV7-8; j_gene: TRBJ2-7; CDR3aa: ASSSQNGGSSYEQY